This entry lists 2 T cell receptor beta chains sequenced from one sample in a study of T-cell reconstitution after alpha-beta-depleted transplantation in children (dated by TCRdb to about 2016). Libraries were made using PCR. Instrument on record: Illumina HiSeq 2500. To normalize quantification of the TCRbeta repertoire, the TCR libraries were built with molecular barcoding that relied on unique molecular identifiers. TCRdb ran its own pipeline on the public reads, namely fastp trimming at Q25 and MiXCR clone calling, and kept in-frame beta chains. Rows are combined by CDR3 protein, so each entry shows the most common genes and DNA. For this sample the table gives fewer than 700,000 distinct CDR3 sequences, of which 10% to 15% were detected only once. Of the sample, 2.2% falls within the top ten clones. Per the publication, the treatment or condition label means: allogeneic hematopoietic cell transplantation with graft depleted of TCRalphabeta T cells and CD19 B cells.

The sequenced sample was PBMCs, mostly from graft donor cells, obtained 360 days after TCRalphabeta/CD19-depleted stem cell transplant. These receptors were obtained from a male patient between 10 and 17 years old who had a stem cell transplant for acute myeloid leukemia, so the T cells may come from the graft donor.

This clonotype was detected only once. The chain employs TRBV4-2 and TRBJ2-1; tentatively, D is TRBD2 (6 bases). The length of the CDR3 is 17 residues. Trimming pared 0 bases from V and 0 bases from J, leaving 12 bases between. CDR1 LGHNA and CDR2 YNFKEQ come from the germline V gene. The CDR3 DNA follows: TGTGCCAGCAGCCAAGATGCCGGAGGGCCCTCCTACAATGAGCAGTTCTTC. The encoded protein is CASSQDAGGPSYNEQFF.

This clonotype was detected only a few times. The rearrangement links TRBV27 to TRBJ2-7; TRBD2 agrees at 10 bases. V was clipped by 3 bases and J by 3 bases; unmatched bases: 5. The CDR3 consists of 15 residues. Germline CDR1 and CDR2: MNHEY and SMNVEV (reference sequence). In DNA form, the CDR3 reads TGTGCCAGCAGTTTCGTAGCGGGAGGTGTCTACGAGCAGTACTTC. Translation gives CASSFVAGGVYEQYF.